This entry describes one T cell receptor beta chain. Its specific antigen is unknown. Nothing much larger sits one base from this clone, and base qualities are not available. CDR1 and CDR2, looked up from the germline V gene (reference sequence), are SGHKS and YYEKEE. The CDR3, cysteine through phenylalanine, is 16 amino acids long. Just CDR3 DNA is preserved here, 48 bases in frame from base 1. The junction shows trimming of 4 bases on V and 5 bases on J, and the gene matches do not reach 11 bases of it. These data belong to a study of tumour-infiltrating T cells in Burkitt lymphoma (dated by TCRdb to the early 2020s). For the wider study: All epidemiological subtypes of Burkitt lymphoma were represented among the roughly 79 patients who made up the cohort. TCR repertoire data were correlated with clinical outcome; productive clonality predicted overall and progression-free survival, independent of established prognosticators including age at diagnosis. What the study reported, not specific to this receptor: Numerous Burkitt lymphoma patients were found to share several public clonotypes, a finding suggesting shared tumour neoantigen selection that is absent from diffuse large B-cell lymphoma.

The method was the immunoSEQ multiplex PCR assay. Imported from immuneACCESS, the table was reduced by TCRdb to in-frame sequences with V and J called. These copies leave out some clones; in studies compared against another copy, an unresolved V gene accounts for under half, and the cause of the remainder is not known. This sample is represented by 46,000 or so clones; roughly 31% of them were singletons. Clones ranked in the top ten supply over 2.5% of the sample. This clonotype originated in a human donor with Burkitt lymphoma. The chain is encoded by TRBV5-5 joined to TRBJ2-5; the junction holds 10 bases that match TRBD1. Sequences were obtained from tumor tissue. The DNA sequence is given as TGTGCCAGCAGCCCCCACCGGACAGGGGGTCGGGAGACCCAGTACTTC. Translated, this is CASSPHRTGGRETQYF. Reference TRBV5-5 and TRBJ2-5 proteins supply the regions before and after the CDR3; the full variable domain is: DAGVTQSPTHLIKTRGQQVTLRCSPISGHKSVSWYQQVLGQGPQFIFQYYEKEERGRGNFPDRFSARQFPNYSSELNVNALLLGDSALYLCASSPHRTGGRETQYFGPGTRLLVL.